Each of the 8 T cell receptor beta chains below was sequenced from the same sample in a study of T cell responses to AZD1222 COVID-19 vaccine. Repertoires were generated with immunoSEQ multiplex PCR, while TCRdb's copy carries only in-frame clones and drops some. The sample holds about 49,000 clones, around four fifths seen once. The material sequenced was peripheral blood, taken on day 0 of MenACWY control vaccination. The source is an adult in good health.

This clone turned up a few times. J is TRBJ1-1 and V is TRBV11-2; D is unclear. This CDR3 has 11 residues. Trimming stripped 11 bases from V and 7 bases from J, with 14 bases between. The germline V gene encodes CDR1 SGHAT and CDR2 FQNNGV. The CDR3 bases are TGTGCCGCTTCTTCTGGTGGTGAAGCTTTCTTT. Translating gives CAASSGGEAFF.

The chain has TRBV5-4 and TRBJ2-1; tentatively, D is TRBD1 or TRBD2 (5 bases each). The V and J ends lost 3 bases and 8 bases respectively, with 15 bases between them. CDR3 length: 14 amino acids. CDR1 SGHNT and CDR2 YYREEE come from the germline V gene (reference sequence). The CDR3 DNA reads as TGTGCCAGCAGCTCCGGGACCCTTTACGATGAGCAGTTCTTC. This gives the protein CASSSGTLYDEQFF. The full variable domain, rest sourced from reference TRBV5-4 and TRBJ2-1, is ETGVTQSPTHLIKTRGQQVTLRCSSQSGHNTVSWYQQALGQGPQFIFQYYREEENGRGNFPPRFSGLQFPNYSSELNVNALELDDSALYLCASSSGTLYDEQFFGPGTRLTVL.

The V and J genes are TRBV10-2 and TRBJ1-1, with TRBD1 as a possible D gene (6 bases). Germline CDR1 WSHSY, CDR2 SAAADI. V was clipped by 3 bases and J by 0 bases, with 17 bases between them. The CDR3 is 17 amino acids. The CDR3 DNA sequence: TGCGCCAGCAGTGAACGAGGGGGGGCTGGGATGAACACTGAAGCTTTCTTT. This codes for CASSERGGAGMNTEAFF.

J is TRBJ2-1 and V is TRBV28; possibly TRBD1 for D (7 bases). Germline V gene data show CDR1 as MDHEN and CDR2 as SYDVKM. Trimming cost V 5 bases and J 4 bases, with 15 bases left between them. This CDR3 contains 15 residues. The CDR3 is CASSRGQAGYNEQFF. CDR3 DNA sequence: TGTGCCAGCAGTCGAGGACAGGCGGGGTACAATGAGCAGTTCTTC.

This chain joins TRBV5-1 and TRBJ2-6; weak D call: TRBD2 (5 bases). V lost 5 bases, J lost 0 bases, and 9 bases lay in between. From germline, CDR1 is SGHRS and CDR2 YFSETQ. The CDR3 runs 15 residues. The CDR3 sequence: CASSEGSSGANVLTF. The CDR3 nucleotides read TGCGCCAGCAGTGAGGGATCCTCTGGGGCCAACGTCCTGACTTTC.

The chain has TRBV7-8 and TRBJ2-4; the match to TRBD2 covers 12 bases. This CDR3 is built from 16 residues. Germline trimming cut 5 bases from V and 0 bases from J; bases unmatched to any gene: 2. CDR1 is SGHVS and CDR2 is FQNEAQ in the germline V gene. CDR3 DNA sequence: TGTGCCAGCAGCCTACTAGCGGGAGGAGCCAAAAACATTCAGTACTTC. Its protein is CASSLLAGGAKNIQYF.

By proportion, this clone is medium-sized. The chain is built from TRBV2 and TRBJ1-5; 8 bases are a match to TRBD1. Trimming removed 3 bases from V and 7 bases from J; junction bases left unmatched: 5. The CDR3 covers 14 residues. Germline values: CDR1 SNHLY, CDR2 FYNNEI. The CDR3 region is CASSDRTGLQPQHF. For the CDR3, the DNA is TGTGCCAGCAGTGATAGGACAGGGTTGCAGCCCCAGCATTTT.

The chain joins TRBV28 to TRBJ2-7; no firm D call. V was pared by 5 bases and J by 0 bases, with 8 bases between. The CDR3 is made up of 13 amino acids. Per the germline V gene, CDR1 is MDHEN and CDR2 is SYDVKM. Written as DNA, the CDR3 is TGTGCCAGCAGTCCCCGCCTCTCCTACGAGCAGTACTTC. The encoded protein is CASSPRLSYEQYF. Filled out from reference TRBV28 and TRBJ2-7, the complete variable domain reads DVKVTQSSRYLVKRTGEKVFLECVQDMDHENMFWYRQDPGLGLRLIYFSYDVKMKEKGDIPEGYSVSREKKERFSLILESASTNQTSMYLCASSPRLSYEQYFGPGTRLTVT.